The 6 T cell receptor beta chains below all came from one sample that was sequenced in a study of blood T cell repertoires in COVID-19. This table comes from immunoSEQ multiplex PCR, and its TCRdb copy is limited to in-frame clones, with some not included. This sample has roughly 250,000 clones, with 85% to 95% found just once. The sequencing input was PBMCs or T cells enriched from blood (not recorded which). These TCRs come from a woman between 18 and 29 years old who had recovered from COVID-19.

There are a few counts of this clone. The CDR3 protein is CASSQVKFRVGYEQYF. In DNA, the CDR3 is TGTGCCAGCAGCCAAGTTAAATTCAGGGTGGGGTACGAGCAGTACTTC. V gene TRBV4-2 combines with J gene TRBJ2-7; D might be TRBD1 (5 bases). This CDR3 has 16 residues. Deletions cut 1 base from V and 4 bases from J, with 17 bases between. Per germline, CDR1 LGHNA and CDR2 YNFKEQ.

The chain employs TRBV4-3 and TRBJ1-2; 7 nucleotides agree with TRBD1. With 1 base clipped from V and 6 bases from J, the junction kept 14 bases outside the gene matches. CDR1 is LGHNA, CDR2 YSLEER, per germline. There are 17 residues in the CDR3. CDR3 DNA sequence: TGCGCCAGCAGCCAAGGGGTAGACAGGGTAATTCATAATGGCTACACCTTC. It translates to CASSQGVDRVIHNGYTF.

The DNA of the CDR3 is TGTGCCATCAGTGAGTCTGCGGACTCCTACAATGAGCAGTTCTTC. Protein: CAISESADSYNEQFF. The rearrangement uses TRBV10-3 and TRBJ2-1, with no clear D. The V and J ends lost 0 bases and 0 bases respectively, with 6 bases between them. The CDR3 has 15 amino acids. CDR1 ENHRY and CDR2 SYGVKD come from the germline V gene.

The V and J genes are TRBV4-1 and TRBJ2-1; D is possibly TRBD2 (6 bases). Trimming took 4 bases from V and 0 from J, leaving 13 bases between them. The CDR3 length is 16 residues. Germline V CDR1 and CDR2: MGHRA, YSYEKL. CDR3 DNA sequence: TGCGCCAGCAGCCGCATAGCGGTCGACTCCTACAATGAGCAGTTCTTC. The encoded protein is CASSRIAVDSYNEQFF.

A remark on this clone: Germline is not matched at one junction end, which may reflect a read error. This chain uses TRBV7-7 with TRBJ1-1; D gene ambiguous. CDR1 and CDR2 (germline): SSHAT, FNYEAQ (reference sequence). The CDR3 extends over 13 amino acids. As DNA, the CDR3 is TGTGCTAGCAGCTTAGCATCGGGCACTGAAGCTTTCTTT. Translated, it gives CASSLASGTEAFF.

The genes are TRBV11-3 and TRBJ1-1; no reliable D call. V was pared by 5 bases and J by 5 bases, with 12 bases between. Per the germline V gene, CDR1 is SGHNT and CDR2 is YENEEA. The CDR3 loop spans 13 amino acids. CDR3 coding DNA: TGTGCCAGCAGCCCGAGACTAAGGACTGAAGCTTTCTTT. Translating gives CASSPRLRTEAFF.